This entry is about one T cell receptor beta chain. TCRdb's copy holds only in-frame clones and misses some; the assay was immunoSEQ multiplex PCR. This sample has more than 95,000 clones; around 80% occur once, and the top ten carry approximately 5.1%. The data stem from a study of T cell responses to AZD1222 COVID-19 vaccine. This CDR3 is built from 15 residues. Germline lookup yields CDR1 MNHEY and CDR2 SVGAGI. The V segment lost 5 bases and the J segment 4 bases; nucleotides outside the gene matches: 1. This TCR derives from an adult in good health. The source material was peripheral blood, sampled on day 0 of AZD1222 vaccination. This chain links TRBV6-5 with TRBJ2-1, with 14 bases matching TRBD2. The CDR3 here is CASSRLAGGYNEQFF. The DNA of the CDR3 is TGTGCCAGCAGTCGACTAGCGGGGGGGTACAATGAGCAGTTCTTC.